This T cell receptor beta chain appears in the sequencing data of a study of glioma-infiltrating T cells after dendritic cell vaccination. Time point here: after dendritic cell vaccination, including at tumor progression/relapse. Only patients with spare fresh-frozen tumor and over two years of follow-up were included. The primer mix had 60 V beta and 13 J beta primers. Profiled with immunoSEQ multiplex PCR; TCRdb holds only in-frame clones, not every one. The profile shows 85,000 or so clones, around 84% of them singletons. This material consisted of blood, taken after dendritic cell vaccination. This TCR was sampled from a human donor with glioblastoma.

CDR3 DNA: TGTGCCAGCAGCCCGGGGGGACAGGGCCAGCAGCCCCAGCATTTT. Its translation is CASSPGGQGQQPQHF. The chain couples TRBV7-8 to TRBJ1-5; 9 bases fit TRBD1. CDR3 length equals 15 residues. Trimming cost V 5 bases and J 7 bases; bases outside gene matches: 9. Germline CDR1 and CDR2: SGHVS and FQNEAQ. Full variable domain (outside the CDR3, taken from reference TRBV7-8 and TRBJ1-5): GAGVSQSPRYKVAKRGQDVALRCDPISGHVSLFWYQQALGQGPEFLTYFQNEAQLDKSGLPSDRFFAERPEGSVSTLKIQRTQQEDSAVYLCASSPGGQGQQPQHFGDGTRLSIL.